Presented here are 28 T cell receptor beta chains from one specimen sequenced in a study of shared clonotypes between healthy human individuals (dated by TCRdb to the early 2020s). Library preparation used the immunoSEQ multiplex PCR assay. Imported from immuneACCESS, the table was reduced by TCRdb to in-frame sequences with V and J called. These copies leave out some clones; in studies compared against another copy, an unresolved V gene accounts for under half, and the cause of the remainder is not known. This sample has fewer than 2.5 million clones in its table, and roughly 93% of those were observed once. 0.36% of the sample is taken by the ten largest. Input material: naive CD4+ T cells from PBMCs. The cell subset or site label for this specimen denotes: CD45RA+ positively selected. These receptors all stem from a man younger than 35 in good health. Some clones in this sample may be carry-over from other donors' samples.

The chain carries TRBV18 and TRBJ1-1; D remains ambiguous. This CDR3 is built from 13 residues. The germline CDR1 and CDR2 sequences are KGHSH and LQKENI. V was shortened by 6 bases and J by 3 bases, with 11 bases between the two germline ends. The CDR3 nucleotides are TGTGCCAGCTCGGACGGAATGGACACTGAAGCTTTCTTT. This encodes CASSDGMDTEAFF.

The chain employs TRBV9 and TRBJ1-5; a possible D gene is TRBD1 (6 bases). V shed 0 bases and J shed 0 bases, with 13 bases lying between them. Per the germline V gene, CDR1 is SGDLS and CDR2 is YYNGEE. The CDR3 runs 17 residues. CDR3 DNA: TGTGCCAGCAGCGTAGTCGGACAGCTAAATAGCAATCAGCCCCAGCATTTT. Protein sequence: CASSVVGQLNSNQPQHF.

The V call is TRBV28, the J call TRBJ2-5; D gene ambiguous. The CDR3 has 11 residues. V shed 4 bases and J shed 4 bases, with 4 bases lying between them. The V gene's germline CDR1 is MDHEN and CDR2 SYDVKM. The CDR3 here is CASSWTETQYF. CDR3 DNA sequence: TGTGCCAGCAGTTGGACAGAGACCCAGTACTTC.

The chain employs TRBV27 and TRBJ2-1, with D possibly matching TRBD2 (6 bases). Trimming removed 2 bases at V and 1 base at J, with 9 bases between. This CDR3 has 15 residues. The V gene's germline CDR1 is MNHEY and CDR2 SMNVEV (reference sequence). The CDR3 DNA follows: TGTGCCAGCAGTTTAGGGGACTTGTCCTACAATGAGCAGTTCTTC. This encodes CASSLGDLSYNEQFF.

This sequence joins TRBV28 and TRBJ2-1; 11 positions agree with TRBD2. V shed 7 bases, J shed 2 bases, and the junction held 1 base outside the gene matches. The CDR3 spans 14 residues. Germline V gene data show CDR1 as MDHEN and CDR2 as SYDVKM. CDR3 sequence: CASNSGRAYNEQFF. CDR3 DNA sequence: TGTGCCAGCAATAGCGGGAGGGCCTACAATGAGCAGTTCTTC.

The chain combines TRBV12-2 with TRBJ2-1; the D segment call TRBD1 is taken from the table without a DNA check. TRBV12-2 is tagged as a pseudogene. The CDR3 is 15 amino acids. The CDR3 loop reads CASRGTSPPYNEQFF. Here the CDR3 DNA reads TGTGCAAGTCGCGGTACCAGTCCGCCTTACAATGAGCAGTTCTTC.

The chain has TRBV7-2 and TRBJ2-1; 7 positions agree with TRBD1. CDR1 SGHTA and CDR2 FQGNSA come from the germline V gene. Trimming removed 4 bases from V and 5 bases from J; junction bases left unmatched: 5. The length of the CDR3 is 14 residues. DNA of the CDR3: TGTGCCAGCAGCTCACCGGGACAGCACAATGAGCAGTTCTTC. Its protein product is CASSSPGQHNEQFF.

The V gene is TRBV5-1, the J gene TRBJ2-5; D is perhaps TRBD1 (5 bases). The V end lost 0 bases, the J end lost 5 bases, and 14 bases lay between the germline ends. The CDR3 is 15 residues long. Germline V gene lookup returns CDR1 SGHRS and CDR2 YFSETQ. The CDR3 sequence is CASSLEGAPWETQYF. The CDR3 DNA reads as TGCGCCAGCAGCTTGGAAGGGGCGCCTTGGGAGACCCAGTACTTC.

This clone was seen once. The CDR3 DNA reads as TGTGCCAGCGGGGGAGGATGGGGGGGCCAAGAGACCCAGTACTTC. It codes for CASGGGWGGQETQYF. The chain carries TRBV27 and TRBJ2-5; 7 nucleotides line up with TRBD2. Germline CDR1 reads MNHEY; CDR2 reads SMNVEV (reference sequence). Unmatched junction bases numbered 10, after V lost 8 bases and J lost 1 base. This CDR3 has 15 amino acids.

The chain is built from TRBV30 and TRBJ1-5, with a tentative D call TRBD1 (5 bases). This CDR3 spans 14 amino acids. The V end was cut by 0 bases, the J end by 7 bases, with 13 bases between. Looked up from germline, CDR1 is GTSNPN and CDR2 is SVGIG (reference sequence). Written as DNA, the CDR3 is TGTGCCTGGAGTGTTGCACTGGAGGGGCAGCCCCAGCATTTT. Amino acids: CAWSVALEGQPQHF.

V usage is TRBV7-9 and J usage is TRBJ1-1; tentative D call: TRBD1 (6 bases). Trimming took 3 bases from V and 6 from J, leaving 17 bases between them. The CDR3 length is 15 residues. Germline V gene data show CDR1 as SEHNR and CDR2 as FQNEAQ (reference sequence). In DNA form, the CDR3 reads TGTGCCAGCAGCTTCCCGTACAGGGAAGGGGCTGAAGCTTTCTTT. Amino acid sequence: CASSFPYREGAEAFF. Based on the CDR3 plus reference TRBV7-9 and TRBJ1-1, the full variable domain is DTGVSQNPRHKITKRGQNVTFRCDPISEHNRLYWYRQTLGQGPEFLTYFQNEAQLEKSRLLSDRFSAERPKGSFSTLEIQRTEQGDSAMYLCASSFPYREGAEAFFGQGTRLTVV.

This clone was seen a single time. The J gene is TRBJ1-1, the V gene TRBV6-4; D is uncertain. Trimming took off 4 bases at V and 1 base at J, with 13 bases between the two ends. This CDR3 is 15 amino acids long. Looked up from germline, CDR1 is MRHNA and CDR2 is SNTAGT. This CDR3 is CASSVSSGKNTEAFF. The CDR3 DNA follows: TGTGCCAGCAGTGTGTCCTCCGGCAAGAACACTGAAGCTTTCTTT.

This chain joins TRBV7-3 and TRBJ2-1; D is ambiguous. Germline V lookup: CDR1 SGHTA, CDR2 FQGTGA. The CDR3 is 15 amino acids. Deletions cut 6 bases from V and 0 bases from J, with 12 bases between. CDR3 residues: CASRLNRNSYNEQFF. DNA of the CDR3: TGTGCCAGCAGGCTAAACCGAAACTCCTACAATGAGCAGTTCTTC.

On this clone: This sample also contains other DNA sequences that code for the same CDR3. The J gene is TRBJ2-3, the V gene TRBV29-1; 12 bases match TRBD2. The CDR3 loop spans 14 amino acids. Unmatched junction bases numbered 5, after V lost 6 bases and J lost 4 bases. The germline V gene encodes CDR1 SQVTM and CDR2 ANQGSEA. The CDR3 DNA follows: TGCAGCGTCCCGACTAGCGGGAGTTCAGATACGCAGTATTTT. Protein product: CSVPTSGSSDTQYF.

This clone was picked up one time. Additional DNA sequences in this sample encode the identical CDR3. The J gene is TRBJ1-1, the V gene TRBV5-1; a possible D gene is TRBD1 (6 bases). The V end was cut by 3 bases, the J end by 1 base, with 10 bases between. The CDR3 spans 14 residues. In germline, CDR1 is SGHRS, CDR2 YFSETQ. This CDR3 is CASSSGQPNTEAFF. CDR3 nucleotide sequence: TGCGCCAGCAGCTCGGGACAACCGAACACTGAAGCTTTCTTT. The variable domain in full, with the rest retrieved from reference TRBV5-1 and TRBJ1-1, is KAGVTQTPRYLIKTRGQQVTLSCSPISGHRSVSWYQQTPGQGLQFLFEYFSETQRNKGNFPGRFSGRQFSNSRSEMNVSTLELGDSALYLCASSSGQPNTEAFFGQGTRLTVV.

The rearrangement uses TRBV5-1 and TRBJ2-7, with D possibly being TRBD1 (6 bases). Germline V gene data show CDR1 as SGHRS and CDR2 as YFSETQ. Trimming shortened V by 1 base and J by 3 bases, and 11 bases separated the two germline ends. CDR3 size: 14 residues. Written as DNA, the CDR3 is TGCGCCAGCAGCTTGCGACAGGCTAGCTACGAGCAGTACTTC. Translation: CASSLRQASYEQYF.

This clone appeared a few times. The same CDR3 is also encoded by other DNA sequences in this sample. The chain couples TRBV7-9 to TRBJ1-3, with a weak D call TRBD1 (5 bases). This CDR3 is built from 14 residues. CDR1 SEHNR and CDR2 FQNEAQ come from the germline V gene (reference sequence). V was clipped by 4 bases and J by 0 bases, with 7 bases between them. CDR3: CASSSGGSGNTIYF. In DNA, the CDR3 is TGTGCCAGCAGCTCCGGGGGCTCTGGAAACACCATATATTTT.

The rearrangement links TRBV4-2 to TRBJ2-1; TRBD1 might be the D (6 bases). Trimming took off 4 bases at V and 10 bases at J, with 23 bases between the two ends. The germline V gene encodes CDR1 LGHNA and CDR2 YNFKEQ. This CDR3 has 16 amino acids. DNA for the CDR3: TGTGCCAGCAGCCCCGTGGGGGCGGTAACCTACGGGGAGCAGTTCTTC. Encoded protein: CASSPVGAVTYGEQFF.

The rearrangement uses TRBV5-1 and TRBJ2-3, with unresolved D. V was pared by 3 bases and J by 9 bases, with 11 bases between. Germline CDR1 reads SGHRS; CDR2 reads YFSETQ. The CDR3 is 12 residues long. The CDR3 DNA follows: TGCGCCAGCAGCTCTACCCACGCCACGCAGTATTTT. Residues: CASSSTHATQYF.

This clone appeared a single time. The chain employs TRBV4-3 and TRBJ2-3; possible D gene TRBD2, 6 bases. The CDR3 consists of 16 residues. Germline V lookup: CDR1 LGHNA, CDR2 YSLEER. V was cut by 1 base and J by 3 bases, with 14 bases left in between. The CDR3 loop reads CASSQGVGSGTDTQYF. CDR3 bases: TGCGCCAGCAGCCAAGGGGTGGGCAGCGGGACAGATACGCAGTATTTT.

About this clone: In the same sample, other DNA sequences code for this CDR3. The rearrangement links TRBV15 to TRBJ2-7, with D possibly TRBD2 on 5 matching bases. The CDR3 runs 14 residues. Per germline, CDR1 LNHNV and CDR2 YYDKDF (reference sequence). V was trimmed by 3 bases and J by 2 bases, leaving 11 bases between them. This chain's CDR3 is CATSRAAGTYEQYF. CDR3 nucleotides: TGTGCCACCAGCAGGGCCGCCGGGACCTACGAGCAGTACTTC.

This chain joins TRBV6-5 and TRBJ2-1, with 7 nucleotides matching TRBD1. This CDR3 comprises 16 residues. CDR1 and CDR2 (germline): MNHEY, SVGAGI. Trimming removed 0 bases from V and 9 bases from J; junction bases left unmatched: 11. CDR3 in DNA: TGTGCCAGCAGTTACTCTTCTCTTCACAGGGGACCTGAGCAGTTCTTC. Its protein product is CASSYSSLHRGPEQFF.

V usage is TRBV5-1 and J usage is TRBJ1-2; D is unclear. From germline, CDR1 is SGHRS and CDR2 YFSETQ. This CDR3 spans 13 amino acids. The V end lost 2 bases, the J end lost 3 bases, and 8 bases lay between the germline ends. CDR3 DNA sequence: TGCGCCAGCAGCTTTAAGATCGACTATGGCTACACCTTC. As protein: CASSFKIDYGYTF.

The chain employs TRBV28 and TRBJ2-1; D not certain. Germline CDR1 is MDHEN and CDR2 is SYDVKM. Trimming pared 2 bases from V and 10 bases from J, leaving 12 bases between. This CDR3 has 13 amino acids. The CDR3 coding sequence is TGTGCCAGCAGTTTAGGTTCCCCGCTGGAGCAGTTCTTC. Protein sequence: CASSLGSPLEQFF.

There are a few counts of this clone. The CDR3 loop reads CASSLDRAVTEAFF. DNA for the CDR3: TGTGCCAGCAGCTTAGACAGGGCAGTCACTGAAGCTTTCTTT. This rearrangement joins TRBV11-2 to TRBJ1-1; D perhaps matches TRBD1 (5 bases). Per the germline V gene, CDR1 is SGHAT and CDR2 is FQNNGV. The germline V and J ends were trimmed by 0 bases and 4 bases, with 9 bases remaining between them. The CDR3 has 14 amino acids.

The rearrangement uses TRBV6-5 and TRBJ1-5, with 7 bases identical to TRBD1. Germline lookup yields CDR1 MNHEY and CDR2 SVGAGI. CDR3 length: 16 amino acids. V shed 4 bases and J 4 bases; nucleotides not matched to a gene: 10. The CDR3 DNA sequence: TGTGCCAGCAGTTCGGAGAGGGGGCTTAGGAATCAGCCCCAGCATTTT. Its protein is CASSSERGLRNQPQHF.

V and J are TRBV19 and TRBJ1-2; D might be TRBD1 (6 bases). With 3 bases removed from V and 1 base from J, the gap between germline ends came to 12 bases. The CDR3 has 15 residues. Germline V CDR1 and CDR2: LNHDA, SQIVND (reference sequence). Written as DNA, the CDR3 is TGTGCCAGTAGTATGACGGGGGCGGATAACTATGGCTACACCTTC. Its protein is CASSMTGADNYGYTF.

CDR3 amino acids: CSVGEGGKLTF. DNA for the CDR3: TGCAGCGTTGGAGAGGGGGGCAAGCTTACCTTC. The chain links TRBV29-1 to TRBJ1-2; weak D call: TRBD1 (6 bases). The CDR3 contains 11 residues. Germline CDR1 SQVTM, CDR2 ANQGSEA. V was cut by 4 bases and J by 14 bases, with 17 bases left in between. Supplemented by reference TRBV29-1 and TRBJ1-2, the full variable domain reads SAVISQKPSRDICQRGTSLTIQCQVDSQVTMMFWYRQQPGQSLTLIATANQGSEATYESGFVIDKFPISRPNLTFSTLTVSNMSPEDSSIYLCSVGEGGKLTFGSGTRLTVV.